This is a list of T cell receptor beta chains from one sample in a study of T-cell reconstitution after alpha-beta-depleted transplantation in children. TCRdb re-called the PCR reads with MiXCR, one entry per CDR3 protein. The sample records hundreds of thousands of distinct CDR3 sequences, 10% to 15% being singletons. Material: PBMCs, mostly from graft donor cells, obtained 360 days after TCRalphabeta/CD19-depleted stem cell transplant. Receptors were obtained from a male patient under 18 who had a stem cell transplant for acute myeloid leukemia, so the T cells may come from the graft donor. The CDR3 runs from the conserved cysteine through the conserved F or W. A D gene is named only where the DNA matches it firmly. Not all rows give a size; the values are once, few, many and, for expanded clones, a class.

v_call	clone_size	cdr3_length	j_call	d_call	cdr3_aa	cdr3_nt
TRBV27	few	14	TRBJ1-2	TRBD1	CASSPGQGWYGYTF	TGTGCCAGCAGTCCCGGACAGGGGTGGTATGGCTACACCTTC
TRBV20-1	.	18	TRBJ2-2	.	CSARDRTQAQIWGGELFF	TGCAGTGCTAGAGATAGGACCCAGGCTCAGATATGGGGCGGGGAGCTGTTTTTT
TRBV14	few	20	TRBJ2-1	TRBD2	CATSSQGASGRMELRDEQFF	TGTGCCACCAGCAGTCAGGGGGCTAGCGGGAGAATGGAACTAAGGGATGAGCAGTTCTTC
TRBV12-3/TRBV12-4	many	15	TRBJ2-2	TRBD2	CASGAPGLTTGELFF	TGTGCCAGCGGGGCACCGGGACTAACCACCGGGGAGCTGTTTTTT
TRBV27	.	15	TRBJ1-1	.	CASRPGPPRNTEAFF	TGTGCCAGCAGGCCCGGACCCCCGAGGAACACTGAAGCTTTCTTT
TRBV6-5	few	15	TRBJ2-1	.	CASSLTGAGTNEQFF	TGTGCCAGCAGTCTGACAGGAGCCGGAACGAATGAGCAGTTCTTC
TRBV20-1	few	14	TRBJ2-7	.	CSARRPVSPYEQYF	TGCAGTGCTCGTAGGCCGGTTTCGCCCTACGAGCAGTACTTC
TRBV5-1	.	14	TRBJ2-1	TRBD2	CASSLLREKVEQFF	TGCGCCAGCAGCTTGTTGCGGGAGAAGGTTGAGCAGTTCTTC
TRBV4-2	few	17	TRBJ2-1	TRBD1	CASSQDTGTGVYNEQFF	TGTGCCAGCAGCCAAGATACCGGGACAGGGGTTTACAATGAGCAGTTCTTC
TRBV5-1	many	12	TRBJ2-7	.	CASRGLFYEQYF	TGCGCCAGCAGGGGACTCTTCTACGAGCAGTACTTC
TRBV15	few	14	TRBJ2-3	.	CATSRDGFTDTQYF	TGTGCCACCAGCAGAGATGGATTCACAGATACGCAGTATTTT
TRBV11-1	few	18	TRBJ2-7	TRBD2	CASSSFRVAGGPSYEQYF	TGTGCCAGCAGCTCGTTCCGGGTAGCGGGAGGTCCCTCCTACGAGCAGTACTTC
TRBV20-1	.	15	TRBJ2-3	.	CSAEGPRAYTDTQYF	TGCAGTGCGGAGGGTCCCCGGGCCTACACAGATACGCAGTATTTT
TRBV21-1	many	15	TRBJ2-7	.	CASKKIRDTPYEQYF	TGTGCCAGCAAGAAAATCAGGGACACACCTTACGAGCAGTACTTC
TRBV10-3	.	15	TRBJ2-3	TRBD1	CAIGRSTGQGASQYF	TGTGCCATAGGGAGATCGACGGGACAGGGGGCCTCCCAGTATTTT
TRBV5-6	.	17	TRBJ2-3	TRBD1	CASSRRATGVGTDTQYF	TGTGCCAGCAGCCGACGGGCCACAGGGGTCGGAACAGATACGCAGTATTTT
TRBV29-1	many	11	TRBJ2-2	.	CSVPVAGELFF	TGCAGCGTCCCGGTGGCCGGGGAGCTGTTTTTT
TRBV4-2	few	15	TRBJ2-1	TRBD1	CASSPPHRQGYEQFF	TGTGCCAGCAGCCCCCCCCACAGACAGGGATATGAGCAGTTCTTC
TRBV2	few	13	TRBJ1-1	.	CASSEGGGTEAFF	TGTGCCAGCAGTGAAGGAGGGGGCACTGAAGCTTTCTTT
TRBV12-3/TRBV12-4	.	18	TRBJ2-7	TRBD2	CAILPTTGVSSGRSEQYF	TGTGCCATCCTCCCCACGACAGGGGTATCTAGCGGGAGGAGCGAGCAGTACTTC
TRBV20-1	few	19	TRBJ2-3	TRBD2	CSATGLLRTSGASTDTQYF	TGCAGTGCTACCGGACTGTTAAGGACCAGCGGGGCTAGCACAGATACGCAGTATTTT
TRBV19	few	12	TRBJ1-1	TRBD1	CASTDRGIGAFF	TGTGCCAGTACCGACAGGGGAATTGGAGCTTTCTTT